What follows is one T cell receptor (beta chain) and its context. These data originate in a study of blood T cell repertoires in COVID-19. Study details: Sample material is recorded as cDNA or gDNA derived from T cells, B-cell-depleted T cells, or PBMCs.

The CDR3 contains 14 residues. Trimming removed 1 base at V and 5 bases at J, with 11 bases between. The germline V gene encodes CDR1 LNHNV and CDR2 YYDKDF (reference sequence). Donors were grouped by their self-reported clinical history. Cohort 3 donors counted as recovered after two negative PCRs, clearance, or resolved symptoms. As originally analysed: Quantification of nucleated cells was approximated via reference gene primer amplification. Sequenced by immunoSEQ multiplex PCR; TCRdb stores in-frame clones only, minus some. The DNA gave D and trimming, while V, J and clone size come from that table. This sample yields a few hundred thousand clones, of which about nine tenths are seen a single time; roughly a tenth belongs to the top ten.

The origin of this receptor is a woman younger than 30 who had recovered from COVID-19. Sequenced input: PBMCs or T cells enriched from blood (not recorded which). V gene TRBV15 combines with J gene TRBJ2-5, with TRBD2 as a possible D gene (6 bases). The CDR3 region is CATSRAGDGETQYF. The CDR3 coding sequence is TGTGCCACCAGCAGAGCGGGGGATGGGGAGACCCAGTACTTC.